The clone carrying this T cell receptor (beta chain) has just a few counts. In TCRdb, the RACE reads were re-called with MiXCR into one record per CDR3 protein. The table lists roughly 130,000 distinct CDR3 sequences, around 8.2% of them singletons, with 1.5% to 2% in the top ten. The data derive from a study of human T cells and chemical hapten exposure. Noted time point: healthy volunteer bleed at 2 weeks. Unfractionated whole blood was the source from which total RNA was extracted. Trimming stripped 0 bases from V and 6 bases from J, with 12 bases between. The germline gives CDR1 LNHNV, CDR2 YYDKDF (reference sequence). This CDR3 is built from 15 residues.

Source material: whole blood. The chain joins TRBV15 to TRBJ2-1, with a possible D match to TRBD2 (5 bases). This TCR was sampled from a male donor in good health. Some clones in this sample may be carry-over from other donors' samples. The CDR3 DNA sequence: TGTGCCACCAGCAGAGACCGGGGAGTTGTCAATGAGCAGTTCTTC. It translates to CATSRDRGVVNEQFF.